A selection of T cell receptor beta chains follows, all from one sample in a study of shared clonotypes between healthy human individuals. Clones were sequenced by immunoSEQ multiplex PCR, and TCRdb holds only the in-frame ones, with some missing. In the table there are more than 450,000 clones, around 79% of which are singletons. Sequenced input: PBMCs. The source of these receptors is a woman aged 40 to 50 in good health. Some clones in this sample may be carry-over from other donors' samples. Each CDR3 is given with its conserved first and last residue. Expanded clones get a size class; other rows say once, few or many, or leave the size out.

J gene | V gene | clone size | CDR3 protein
TRBJ2-2 | TRBV28 | once | CASLNSNTGELFF
TRBJ2-2 | TRBV5-4 | NA | CASSRTGELFF
TRBJ2-3 | TRBV5-4 | NA | CASSLMDRSTDTQYF
TRBJ2-2 | TRBV9 | NA | CASSVVAENTGELFF
TRBJ2-3 | TRBV27 | NA | CASSLGRTPDTQYF
TRBJ2-6 | TRBV7-3 | once | CASSGQTSGSAGANVLTF
TRBJ2-3 | TRBV28 | NA | CASSLRLAYHPLSRTSTDTQYF
TRBJ2-7 | TRBV19 | few | CASSEGLAFSYEQYF
TRBJ1-4 | TRBV5-4 | NA | CASRRDGGNEKLFF
TRBJ2-7 | TRBV7-2 | many | CASSPGGGAGVITSYEQYF
TRBJ2-7 | TRBV6-5 | NA | CASSPSGRANEQYF
TRBJ2-2 | TRBV21-1 | NA | CASGPKAGGTGELFF
TRBJ2-3 | TRBV5-1 | NA | CASSPASGTLDTQYF
TRBJ2-1 | TRBV7-9 | once | CASSSRLVAEQFF
TRBJ2-1 | TRBV7-6 | NA | CASSGSGTPVVHEQFF
TRBJ2-1 | TRBV7-9 | NA | CASSSQGLAGPYNEQFF
TRBJ2-7 | TRBV6-1 | NA | CASSEGLGPGGGEQYF
TRBJ2-5 | TRBV15 | NA | CATSARAEQETQYF
TRBJ1-1 | TRBV30 | few | CAWSGYTEAFF
TRBJ2-3 | TRBV6-1 | few | CASSEAYGDTQYF
TRBJ2-5 | TRBV29-1 | NA | CSASRQGLQETQYF
TRBJ1-2 | TRBV28 | NA | CASSSPQGLGYGYTF
TRBJ2-1 | TRBV10-3 | NA | CAISESRSGGAYNEQFF
TRBJ2-7 | TRBV28 | NA | CASSLPNPVGEQYF
TRBJ2-2 | TRBV28 | NA | CASSYTGGFTGELFF
TRBJ2-1 | TRBV27 | NA | CASSLSSRALHNEQFF
TRBJ1-3 | TRBV28 | NA | CASSLTAGNTIYF
TRBJ2-3 | TRBV7-2 | NA | CASSQMWGAQGDTQYF
TRBJ2-7 | TRBV6-1 | few | CASSEDVLSGSYEQYF
TRBJ2-1 | TRBV5-1 | few | CASSLEASGSSYNEQFF
TRBJ2-3 | TRBV27 | NA | CASKGGPSTDTQYF
TRBJ2-3 | TRBV5-4 | NA | CASSLGGGRSDTQYF
TRBJ2-3 | TRBV19 | NA | CASSATSGRLDTQYF
TRBJ2-1 | TRBV20-1 | NA | CSATGYNEQFF
TRBJ2-5 | TRBV5-6 | NA | CASSGSSGGTETQYF
TRBJ2-7 | TRBV11-2 | NA | CASSQRPTSGIYEQYF
TRBJ1-4 | TRBV6-5 | NA | CASSPVATNEKLFF
TRBJ2-1 | TRBV7-6 | few | CASSTPRRGGGEQFF
TRBJ2-7 | TRBV28 | few | CASSDWTSGTYEQYF
TRBJ2-5 | TRBV9 | NA | CASSVDEETQYF
TRBJ1-3 | TRBV5-4 | NA | CASRPGAGNTIYF
TRBJ2-3 | TRBV28 | NA | CASSFGLAARTDTQYF